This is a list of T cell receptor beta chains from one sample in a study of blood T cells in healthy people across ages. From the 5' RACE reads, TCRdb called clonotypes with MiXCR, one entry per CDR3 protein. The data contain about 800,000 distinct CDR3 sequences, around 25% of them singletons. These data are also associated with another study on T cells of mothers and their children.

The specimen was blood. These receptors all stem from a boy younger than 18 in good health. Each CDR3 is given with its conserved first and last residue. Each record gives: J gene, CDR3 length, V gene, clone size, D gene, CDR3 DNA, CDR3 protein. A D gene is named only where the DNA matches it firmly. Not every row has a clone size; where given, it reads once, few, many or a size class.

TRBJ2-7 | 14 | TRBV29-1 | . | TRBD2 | TGCAGCGTTGAACTAGCGGGGGCCTTCTACGAGCAGTACTTC | CSVELAGAFYEQYF
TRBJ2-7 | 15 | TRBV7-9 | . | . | TGTGCCAGCAGCTTAGCGGGCGGACGGTGGAGGGAGCAGTACTTC | CASSLAGGRWREQYF
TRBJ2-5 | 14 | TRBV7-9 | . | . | TGTGCCAGCAGCGAATTCCGGCCTCAAGAGACCCAGTACTTC | CASSEFRPQETQYF
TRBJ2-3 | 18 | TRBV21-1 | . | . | TGTGCCAGCAGCAAAGCATGGCCTAGCGGGGGGCGCACAGATACGCAGTATTTT | CASSKAWPSGGRTDTQYF
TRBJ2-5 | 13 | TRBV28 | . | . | TGTGCCAGCAAAGAGGGCTTACAAGAGACCCAGTACTTC | CASKEGLQETQYF
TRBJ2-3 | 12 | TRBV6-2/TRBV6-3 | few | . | TGTGCCAGCACCCAGAGGGCAGATACGCAGTATTTT | CASTQRADTQYF
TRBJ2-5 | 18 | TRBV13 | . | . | TGTGCCAGCAGCTTAGGGCGGGGGCCAGGGACAGGAGGAGAGACCCAGTACTTC | CASSLGRGPGTGGETQYF
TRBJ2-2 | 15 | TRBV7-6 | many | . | TGTGCCAGCAGTCCCGGGACTCCTAACACCGGGGAGCTGTTTTTT | CASSPGTPNTGELFF
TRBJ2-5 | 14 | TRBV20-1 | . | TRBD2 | TGCAGTGCTAGAGTTAGCGGGCTACCGGGGGAGCAGTACTTC | CSARVSGLPGEQYF
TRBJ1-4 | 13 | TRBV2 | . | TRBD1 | TGTGCCAGCAACAGGGGTTCGCATGAAAAACTGTTTTTT | CASNRGSHEKLFF
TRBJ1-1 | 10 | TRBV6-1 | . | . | TGTGCCAGCAGTAGGGTGAGGGCTTTCTTT | CASSRVRAFF
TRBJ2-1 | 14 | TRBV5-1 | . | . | TGCGCCAGCAGCTTGTGGGGGGAAGGCAATGAGCAGTTCTTC | CASSLWGEGNEQFF
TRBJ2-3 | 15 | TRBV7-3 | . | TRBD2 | TGTGCCAGCAGCTTACTCGGGGGGGCAGCCGATACGCAGTATTTT | CASSLLGGAADTQYF
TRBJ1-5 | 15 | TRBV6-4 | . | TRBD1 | TGTGCCAGCATTCCGGGACAGGGGGTGAATCAGCCCCAGCATTTT | CASIPGQGVNQPQHF
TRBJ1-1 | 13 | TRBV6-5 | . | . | TGTGCCAGCAGTTACGGGGGTATGATTGAAGCTTTCTTT | CASSYGGMIEAFF
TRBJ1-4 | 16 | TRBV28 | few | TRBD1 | TGTGCCAGCAGCCCCACCGGGACAGCAACTAATGAAAAACTGTTTTTT | CASSPTGTATNEKLFF
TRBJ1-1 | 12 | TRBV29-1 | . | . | TGCAGCGGCCTCGGGTCGAACACTGAAGCTTTCTTT | CSGLGSNTEAFF
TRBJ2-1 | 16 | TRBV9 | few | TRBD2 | TGTGCCAGCAGCCCAATTAGCGGGGGAGACTACAATGAGCAGTTCTTC | CASSPISGGDYNEQFF
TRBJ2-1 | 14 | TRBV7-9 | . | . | TGTGCCAGCAGCTTAGGACTACCCTCGGGTGAGCAGTTCTTC | CASSLGLPSGEQFF
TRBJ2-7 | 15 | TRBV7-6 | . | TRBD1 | TGTGCCAGCAGCCCACAGGGGATCTCAGCCTACGAGCAGTACTTC | CASSPQGISAYEQYF
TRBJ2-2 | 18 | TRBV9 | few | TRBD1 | TGTGCCAGCAGCGTAGACCCGGACAGGGACGCGAACACCGGGGAGCTGTTTTTT | CASSVDPDRDANTGELFF
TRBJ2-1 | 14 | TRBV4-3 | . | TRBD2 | TGCGCCAGCAGCAAAACGTTTAGCGGGAGGGAGCAGTTCTTC | CASSKTFSGREQFF
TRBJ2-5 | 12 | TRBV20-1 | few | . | TGCAGTGTGGAGAAGCCGCAAGAGACCCAGTACTTC | CSVEKPQETQYF
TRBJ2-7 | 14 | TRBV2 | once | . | TGTGCCAGCAGTGCGCGGGAAGGTCTCTACGAGCAGTACTTC | CASSAREGLYEQYF
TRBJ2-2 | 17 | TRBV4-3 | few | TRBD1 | TGCGCCAGCAGCCAAGATTTAGGGACAGTGAACACCGGGGAGCTGTTTTTT | CASSQDLGTVNTGELFF
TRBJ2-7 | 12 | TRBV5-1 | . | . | TGCGCCAGCAGCTCTAGTCCCGCCGAGCAGTACTTC | CASSSSPAEQYF
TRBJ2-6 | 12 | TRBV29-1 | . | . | TGCAGCGTGAGGACTGGGGCCAACGTCCTGACTTTC | CSVRTGANVLTF
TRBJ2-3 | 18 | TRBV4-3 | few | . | TGCGCCAGCAGCCAAGGGGTGATGAGGTACAGGGTTCCAGATACGCAGTATTTT | CASSQGVMRYRVPDTQYF
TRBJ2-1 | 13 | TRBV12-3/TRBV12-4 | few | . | TGTGCCAGCAGTTCAAGACAGTACAATGAGCAGTTCTTC | CASSSRQYNEQFF
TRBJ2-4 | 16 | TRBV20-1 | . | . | TGCAGTGCTAGGGGCCCGAGGATTATAGCCAAAAACATTCAGTACTTC | CSARGPRIIAKNIQYF
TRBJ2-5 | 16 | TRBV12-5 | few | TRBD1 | TGTGCTAGTGGTTTGATATCTTCGGACAGGTCAGAGACCCAGTACTTC | CASGLISSDRSETQYF
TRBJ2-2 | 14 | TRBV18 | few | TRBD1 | TGTGCCAGCTCACCGGGGGACAGGGTCGGGGAACTGTTTTTT | CASSPGDRVGELFF
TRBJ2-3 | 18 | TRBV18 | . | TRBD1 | TGTGCCAGCTCACAACTGGGACAGGCAATTGGGAGCACAGATACGCAGTATTTT | CASSQLGQAIGSTDTQYF
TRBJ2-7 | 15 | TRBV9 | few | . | TGTGCCAGCAGCGTAACGGAGGGGAGCTCCTACGAGCAGTACTTC | CASSVTEGSSYEQYF
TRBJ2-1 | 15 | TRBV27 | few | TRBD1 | TGTGCCAGCAGTTATATAGGGACAGGGTACGATGAGCAGTTCTTC | CASSYIGTGYDEQFF
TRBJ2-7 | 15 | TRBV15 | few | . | TGTGCCACCAGCAGAGAGGCAGGATACTCCTACGAGCAGTACTTC | CATSREAGYSYEQYF
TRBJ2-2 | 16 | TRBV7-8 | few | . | TGTGCCAGCAGCCACCCCCTAAGGGGTCGAATCGGGGAGCTGTTTTTT | CASSHPLRGRIGELFF
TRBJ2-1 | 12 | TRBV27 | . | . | TGTGCCAGCAGCCGAATTTACAATGAGCAGTTCTTC | CASSRIYNEQFF
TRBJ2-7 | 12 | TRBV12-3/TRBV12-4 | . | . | TGTGCCAGCAGTTCAAACAGGGACGAGCAGTACTTC | CASSSNRDEQYF
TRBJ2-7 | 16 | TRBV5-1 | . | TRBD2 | TGCGCCAGCAGCTGGGATAGCGGGGGAAGCAGCAGCGAGCAGTACTTC | CASSWDSGGSSSEQYF
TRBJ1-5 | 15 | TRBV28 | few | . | TGTGCCAGCAGCACCGCGCAGTCGGGCAATCAGCCCCAGCATTTT | CASSTAQSGNQPQHF
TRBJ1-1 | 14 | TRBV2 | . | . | TGTGCCAGCCGGTTGGAGGGCTTGAACACTGAAGCTTTCTTT | CASRLEGLNTEAFF
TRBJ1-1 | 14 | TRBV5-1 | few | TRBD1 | TGCGCCAGCAGCTCGGACAGGACGAACACTGAAGCTTTCTTT | CASSSDRTNTEAFF
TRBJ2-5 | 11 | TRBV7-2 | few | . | TGTGCCAGCAGCTTAGGGACAGATAAGTACTTC | CASSLGTDKYF
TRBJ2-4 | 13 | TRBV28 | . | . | TGTGCCAGCAGTTTATCGGACCGGTTCATTCAGTACTTC | CASSLSDRFIQYF
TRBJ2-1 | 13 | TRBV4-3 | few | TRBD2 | TGCGCCAGCAGCCCGAGGGGAGGGGACGAGCAGTTCTTC | CASSPRGGDEQFF
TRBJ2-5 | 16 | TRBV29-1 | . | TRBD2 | TGCAGCGTTGAAGGTGATAGCGGGAAACAATTAGAGACCCAGTACTTC | CSVEGDSGKQLETQYF
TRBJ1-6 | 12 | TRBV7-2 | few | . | TGTGCCACAGGCTCCTATAATTCACCCCTCCACTTT | CATGSYNSPLHF
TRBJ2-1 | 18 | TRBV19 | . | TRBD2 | TGTGCCAGTAGTATTAGACTAGCGGGAGGAGCCTTCTACAATGAGCAGTTCTTC | CASSIRLAGGAFYNEQFF
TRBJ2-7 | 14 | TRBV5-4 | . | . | TGTGCCAGCAGCTCGGGCCGGGAGACCTACGAGCAGTACTTC | CASSSGRETYEQYF
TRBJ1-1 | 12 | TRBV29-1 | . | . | TGCAGCGTAATGGAGGAATACACTGAAGCTTTCTTT | CSVMEEYTEAFF
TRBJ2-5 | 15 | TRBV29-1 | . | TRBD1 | TGCAGCGTTGAAGGTGCAGGGGGCCCCGGGGAGACCCAGTACTTC | CSVEGAGGPGETQYF
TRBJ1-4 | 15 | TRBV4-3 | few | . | TGCGCCAGCAGCCAAGACTCGGGGAACCGACAAAAACTGTTTTTT | CASSQDSGNRQKLFF
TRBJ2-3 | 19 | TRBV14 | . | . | TGTACCAGCAGCCACAGACCAGGGGGGGACAAACCTTTCACAGATACGCAGTATTTT | CTSSHRPGGDKPFTDTQYF
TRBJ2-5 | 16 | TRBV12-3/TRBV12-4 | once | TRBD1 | TGTGCCAGCAGTCCCCGAAGACAGGGCCCTCGAGAGACCCAGTACTTC | CASSPRRQGPRETQYF
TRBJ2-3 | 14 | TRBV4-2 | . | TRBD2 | TGTGCCACCAGCCAAGATGCGGGAGTCTGGACGCAGTATTTT | CATSQDAGVWTQYF